These 17 T cell receptor beta chains were all obtained from the same sample, sequenced in a study of sequential checkpoint blockade in melanoma. Treatment noted: randomized to nivolumab then ipilimumab (arm A) or the reverse (arm B). This table comes from immunoSEQ multiplex PCR, and its TCRdb copy is limited to in-frame clones, with some not included. This sample has 3,500 to 4,500 clones; 40% to 55% occur once, and the top ten carry roughly two fifths. This specimen consisted of CD8+ T cells sorted from blood (inferred from file names), obtained from a patient given nivolumab and ipilimumab in sequence. These receptors were obtained from a human donor with melanoma.

The J gene is TRBJ1-5, the V gene TRBV28; D perhaps matches TRBD1 (5 bases). CDR3 length: 16 amino acids. Between the trimmed V and J ends, which lost 6 bases and 1 base, there was a span of 16 bases. CDR1 MDHEN and CDR2 SYDVKM come from the germline V gene. For the CDR3, the DNA is TGTGCCAGCAGAGGTCCGGGGGGTGGGAGCAATCAGCCCCAGCATTTT. Encoded protein: CASRGPGGGSNQPQHF.

V is TRBV28 and J is TRBJ2-7; the D gene is possibly TRBD2 (6 bases). Germline V CDR1 and CDR2: MDHEN, SYDVKM. V shed 2 bases and J shed 4 bases, with 9 bases lying between them. CDR3 size: 13 residues. The CDR3 sequence is CASSLGLLYEQYF. In nucleotides, the CDR3 is TGTGCCAGCAGTTTAGGACTACTGTACGAGCAGTACTTC.

J is TRBJ1-4 and V is TRBV9; 7 bases are a match to TRBD1. The CDR3 runs 15 residues. J lost 6 bases, V lost 3 bases, and 8 bases had no gene match. Germline CDR1 is SGDLS and CDR2 is YYNGEE. The CDR3, as DNA: TGTGCCAGCAGCGCCTGGGACAGCCTGGATGAAAAACTGTTTTTT. Its translation: CASSAWDSLDEKLFF.

The gene calls are TRBV6-5 and TRBJ2-7, with 12 bases fitting TRBD1. The J segment lost 5 bases and the V segment lost 0 bases, leaving 5 bases of the junction unmatched. Germline-derived CDR1 and CDR2 are MNHEY and SVGAGI. The CDR3 loop spans 16 amino acids. CDR3 region: CASSYSGGQGADEQYF. CDR3 nucleotides: TGTGCCAGCAGTTACTCTGGGGGACAGGGGGCGGACGAGCAGTACTTC.

This clone was seen more than once but under ten times. The chain links TRBV5-4 to TRBJ1-2, with 10 bases aligning to TRBD1. Germline V lookup: CDR1 SGHNT, CDR2 YYREEE (reference sequence). Losses at the gene ends were 4 bases for V and 3 bases for J; bases not matched to a gene: 6. This CDR3 has 15 amino acids. DNA of the CDR3: TGTGCCAGCAGCCCTGGGACAGGGGAGGACTATGGCTACACCTTC. This translates into CASSPGTGEDYGYTF.

The CDR3 protein is CASSPGGTEAFF. In DNA, the CDR3 is TGTGCCAGCAGCCCCGGGGGGACTGAAGCTTTCTTT. The rearrangement links TRBV11-2 to TRBJ1-1, with a weak D call TRBD1 (5 bases). V was shortened by 5 bases and J by 5 bases, with 9 bases between the two germline ends. Germline CDR1 reads SGHAT; CDR2 reads FQNNGV. The CDR3 has 12 residues.

This chain connects TRBV27 to TRBJ1-2, with D possibly TRBD1 on 5 matching bases. The CDR3 has 12 amino acids. The germline V gene encodes CDR1 MNHEY and CDR2 SMNVEV (reference sequence). The V end lost 5 bases, the J end lost 7 bases, and 11 bases lay between the germline ends. CDR3 amino acids: CASSTGGGGYTF. The CDR3 DNA is TGTGCCAGCAGTACCGGGGGTGGTGGCTACACCTTC.

The chain employs TRBV27 and TRBJ1-2; 12 nucleotides line up with TRBD1. The CDR3 has 12 residues. Germline-derived CDR1 and CDR2 are MNHEY and SMNVEV (reference sequence). The CDR3 DNA reads as TGTGCTGTACGAGGGACAGGGGGCGGCTACACCTTC. It codes for CAVRGTGGGYTF.

There are a few counts of this clone. The CDR3 DNA is TGTGCCATCAGTGTCCTAAGAGCGGGAGTAGGCCCCCAAGAGACCCAGTACTTC. It yields the protein CAISVLRAGVGPQETQYF. The chain uses TRBV10-3 and TRBJ2-5, with 8 bases that match TRBD2. With 4 bases clipped from V and 1 base from J, the junction kept 14 bases outside the gene matches. CDR1 ENHRY and CDR2 SYGVKD come from the germline V gene. The CDR3 spans 18 residues.

This clone occurred a few times. This chain connects TRBV27 to TRBJ1-6; TRBD1 is a possible D gene (6 bases). CDR3 length: 15 amino acids. CDR1 and CDR2 (germline): MNHEY, SMNVEV (reference sequence). V was trimmed by 4 bases and J by 9 bases, leaving 16 bases between them. In nucleotides, the CDR3 is TGTGCCAGCAGTTCCCTATCAGGGGTTGGTTCACCCCTCCACTTT. This translates into CASSSLSGVGSPLHF.

This clone was seen a few times. The gene calls are TRBV9 and TRBJ1-1; a possible D gene is TRBD1 (5 bases). From germline, CDR1 is SGDLS and CDR2 YYNGEE. V was trimmed by 0 bases and J by 1 base, leaving 7 bases between them. This CDR3 spans 14 amino acids. For the CDR3, the DNA is TGTGCCAGCAGCGTAGTTAGGGGGAACACTGAAGCTTTCTTT. This translates into CASSVVRGNTEAFF.

The chain is built from TRBV6-5 and TRBJ2-7, with D possibly being TRBD2 (5 bases). Germline-derived CDR1 and CDR2 are MNHEY and SVGAGI. The CDR3 contains 11 residues. V was shortened by 2 bases and J by 6 bases, with 5 bases between the two germline ends. As DNA, the CDR3 is TGTGCCAGCAGTTACGGAGGCGAGCAGTACTTC. Translated, it gives CASSYGGEQYF.

There are a few counts of this clone. The rearrangement uses TRBV7-8 and TRBJ2-5, with 11 bases lining up with TRBD2. The trim removed 6 bases at V and 5 bases at J, leaving 8 bases unmatched. CDR1 and CDR2 (germline): SGHVS, FQNEAQ. CDR3 length: 15 amino acids. The CDR3 region is CASSSSGGSKETQYF. The CDR3 DNA reads as TGTGCCAGCAGTTCTAGCGGGGGGTCCAAGGAGACCCAGTACTTC.

This clone was detected a few times. The chain links TRBV6-5 to TRBJ1-5, with D unclear. The CDR3 is 13 amino acids. Trimming shortened V by 2 bases and J by 4 bases, and 6 bases separated the two germline ends. In germline, CDR1 is MNHEY, CDR2 SVGAGI. DNA for the CDR3: TGTGCCAGCAGTTACGGCGGGAATCAGCCCCAGCATTTT. This translates into CASSYGGNQPQHF.

V is TRBV27 and J is TRBJ2-7; 11 bases fit TRBD1. V lost 5 bases, J lost 2 bases, and 5 bases stayed unmatched. CDR1 and CDR2 from the germline V gene are MNHEY and SMNVEV (reference sequence). The CDR3 is made up of 15 amino acids. CDR3 loop: CASSTGQGGPYEQYF. The CDR3 DNA follows: TGTGCCAGCAGTACGGGACAGGGGGGCCCCTACGAGCAGTACTTC.

The rearrangement links TRBV10-3 to TRBJ1-2; 8 positions match TRBD1. The V segment lost 2 bases and the J segment 6 bases; nucleotides outside the gene matches: 5. This CDR3 region has 14 residues. Germline V gives CDR1 ENHRY, CDR2 SYGVKD. Written as DNA, the CDR3 is TGTGCCATCAGTGAGGAACAGGGGGGGGATGGCTACACCTTC. It encodes CAISEEQGGDGYTF.

This clone is medium-sized. The chain has TRBV19 and TRBJ2-7; D ambiguous. Between the trimmed V and J ends, which lost 5 bases and 6 bases, there was a span of 11 bases. Germline lookup yields CDR1 LNHDA and CDR2 SQIVND (reference sequence). The CDR3 totals 12 residues. CDR3 bases: TGTGCCAGTAGTGCCTACCCCGGCGAGCAGTACTTC. Translating it yields CASSAYPGEQYF.